These 16 T cell receptor beta chains came from one sample sequenced in a study of shared clonotypes between healthy human individuals. Repertoires were generated with immunoSEQ multiplex PCR, while TCRdb's copy carries only in-frame clones and drops some. The sample lists 1.5 million to 1.9 million clones, 95% to 99% seen once, with about 0.45% in the top ten. The sample comprised naive CD4+ T cells sorted from blood. Subset denoted: CD45RA+ positively selected. These receptors originate from a man aged 25-40 years in good health.

A note on this clone: In the same sample, other DNA sequences code for this CDR3. CDR3 coding DNA: TGCGCCAGCAGTGAGTCGACAGGCTACAATGAGCAGTTCTTC. Protein: CASSESTGYNEQFF. The chain employs TRBV10-1 and TRBJ2-1, with D possibly TRBD1 on 6 matching bases. CDR1 and CDR2 from the germline V gene are WNHNN and SYGVQD (reference sequence). The CDR3 spans 14 residues. Trimming pared 0 bases from V and 3 bases from J, leaving 6 bases between.

J is TRBJ2-3 and V is TRBV4-3; D is unresolved. CDR1 is LGHNA, CDR2 YSLEER, per germline. This CDR3 has 13 residues. The ends were cut back, 0 bases at V and 6 bases at J, with 7 bases in the middle. The CDR3 DNA reads TGCGCCAGCAGCCAAGATCTAGGGGATACGCAGTATTTT. Translated, it gives CASSQDLGDTQYF.

J is TRBJ2-7 and V is TRBV2; D is uncertain. Germline CDR1 is SNHLY and CDR2 is FYNNEI. The CDR3 loop spans 12 amino acids. The V end lost 7 bases, the J end lost 2 bases, and 9 bases lay between the germline ends. DNA of the CDR3: TGTGCCAGCAAAGTAAGCACCTACGAGCAGTACTTC. Its protein product is CASKVSTYEQYF. The variable domain in full, completed from reference TRBV2 and TRBJ2-7, reads EPEVTQTPSHQVTQMGQEVILRCVPISNHLYFYWYRQILGQKVEFLVSFYNNEISEKSEIFDDQFSVERPDGSNFTLKIRSTKLEDSAMYFCASKVSTYEQYFGPGTRLTVT.

The rearrangement uses TRBV9 and TRBJ2-1; the match to TRBD2 covers 13 bases. The V and J ends lost 0 bases and 8 bases, in that order; junction bases with no gene match: 8. Germline V gives CDR1 SGDLS, CDR2 YYNGEE. The CDR3 sequence is 17 residues long. The CDR3 loop reads CASSVGGLAGFGDEQFF. DNA for the CDR3: TGTGCCAGCAGCGTAGGGGGACTAGCGGGATTTGGGGATGAGCAGTTCTTC. Full variable domain (rest looked up from reference TRBV9 and TRBJ2-1): DSGVTQTPKHLITATGQRVTLRCSPRSGDLSVYWYQQSLDQGLQFLIQYYNGEERAKGNILERFSAQQFPDLHSELNLSSLELGDSALYFCASSVGGLAGFGDEQFFGPGTRLTVL.

About this clone itself: Other DNA sequences in this sample translate to the same CDR3. The rearrangement joins TRBV30 to TRBJ1-3, with D unresolved. Germline CDR1 reads GTSNPN; CDR2 reads SVGIG (reference sequence). V was cut by 2 bases and J by 1 base, with 9 bases left in between. The CDR3 sequence is 14 residues long. The chain's CDR3 is CAWSSGNSGNTIYF. The DNA for the CDR3 is TGTGCCTGGAGTTCGGGAAATTCTGGAAACACCATATATTTT.

V usage is TRBV6-5 and J usage is TRBJ2-2; 10 nucleotides align to TRBD2. Germline V gene lookup returns CDR1 MNHEY and CDR2 SVGAGI. Trimming at V came to 4 bases and at J to 5 bases, leaving 4 bases not matched to a gene. This CDR3 has 15 amino acids. CDR3 DNA sequence: TGTGCCAGCAGTTGGGGACTAGCGTTAACCGGGGAGCTGTTTTTT. Amino acid sequence: CASSWGLALTGELFF.

The V gene is TRBV27, the J gene TRBJ1-2; no firm D call. Germline CDR1 MNHEY, CDR2 SMNVEV (reference sequence). The CDR3 has 13 residues. V was cut by 5 bases and J by 8 bases, with 15 bases left in between. The CDR3 DNA reads TGTGCCAGCAGTCCGAGGGCTGTTGGCGGCTACACCTTC. Translated, it gives CASSPRAVGGYTF.

This clone was seen only once. V and J are TRBV27 and TRBJ2-7; D is perhaps TRBD2 (7 bases). Germline CDR1 is MNHEY and CDR2 is SMNVEV (reference sequence). Between the trimmed V and J ends, which lost 0 bases and 4 bases, there was a span of 22 bases. The CDR3 is 18 amino acids. Here the CDR3 DNA reads TGTGCCAGCAGTTTATCCCCTAGCGGAACGTTAGGGGGGTACGAGCAGTACTTC. Its translation: CASSLSPSGTLGGYEQYF.

This clone was picked up one time. This chain uses TRBV5-1 with TRBJ2-2; 9 bases align to TRBD1. Germline V gives CDR1 SGHRS, CDR2 YFSETQ. The CDR3 runs 16 residues. With V trimmed by 3 bases and J by 4 bases, 7 bases remained unmatched. CDR3 in amino acids: CASSSGQGRSTGELFF. The CDR3 coding sequence is TGCGCCAGCAGCTCGGGACAGGGAAGGAGCACCGGGGAGCTGTTTTTT.

V and J are TRBV5-1 and TRBJ1-1; D gene uncertain. V lost 5 bases to trimming and J lost 3 bases, with 14 bases between them. The CDR3 length is 14 residues. Germline CDR1 and CDR2: SGHRS and YFSETQ. CDR3 in DNA: TGCGCCAGCAGTGACAAGTCGTCCTACACTGAAGCTTTCTTT. Translated: CASSDKSSYTEAFF.

V gene TRBV19 combines with J gene TRBJ2-2, with D tentatively TRBD1 (5 bases). V lost 6 bases and J 6 bases, leaving 14 bases between the germline ends. In germline, CDR1 is LNHDA, CDR2 SQIVND (reference sequence). There are 14 residues in the CDR3. CDR3 protein: CASSPWGPAGELFF. The CDR3 DNA sequence: TGTGCCAGTAGCCCGTGGGGCCCGGCCGGGGAGCTGTTTTTT.

The V gene is TRBV9, the J gene TRBJ2-1; D gene uncertain. Trimming left V 2 bases short and J 10 bases short, with 13 bases between. The V gene's germline CDR1 is SGDLS and CDR2 YYNGEE. The CDR3 is 13 amino acids. This CDR3 reads CASSVDSVYEQFF. The CDR3 bases are TGTGCCAGCAGCGTGGATTCGGTCTACGAGCAGTTCTTC. The variable domain in full, completed from reference TRBV9 and TRBJ2-1, reads DSGVTQTPKHLITATGQRVTLRCSPRSGDLSVYWYQQSLDQGLQFLIQYYNGEERAKGNILERFSAQQFPDLHSELNLSSLELGDSALYFCASSVDSVYEQFFGPGTRLTVL.

J is TRBJ2-3 and V is TRBV5-1; no firm D call. CDR1 SGHRS and CDR2 YFSETQ come from the germline V gene. This CDR3 spans 16 amino acids. V dropped 3 bases and J dropped 2 bases, with 16 bases sitting between them. The DNA for the CDR3 is TGCGCCAGCAGCTCTCTGGGATCCCGCTCCACAGATACGCAGTATTTT. It yields the protein CASSSLGSRSTDTQYF. Full variable domain (missing parts from reference TRBV5-1 and TRBJ2-3): KAGVTQTPRYLIKTRGQQVTLSCSPISGHRSVSWYQQTPGQGLQFLFEYFSETQRNKGNFPGRFSGRQFSNSRSEMNVSTLELGDSALYLCASSSLGSRSTDTQYFGPGTRLTVL.

The chain uses TRBV7-6 and TRBJ2-2, with D possibly matching TRBD1 (7 bases). Trimming took off 5 bases at V and 4 bases at J, with 14 bases between the two ends. In germline, CDR1 is SGHVS, CDR2 FNYEAQ. This CDR3 spans 15 amino acids. The CDR3 nucleotides are TGTGCCAGCAGCCCCAACAGGGGAGGCACCGGGGAGCTGTTTTTT. Translating gives CASSPNRGGTGELFF.

This chain links TRBV2 with TRBJ2-5, with TRBD2 identical over 7 bases. The CDR3 contains 15 residues. With 6 bases clipped from V and 5 bases from J, the junction kept 12 bases outside the gene matches. From germline, CDR1 is SNHLY and CDR2 FYNNEI. This CDR3 reads CASSLGGRKAETQYF. The CDR3 DNA reads TGTGCCAGCAGCCTCGGGGGGAGGAAGGCGGAGACCCAGTACTTC.

The chain uses TRBV5-1 and TRBJ2-1; 13 nucleotides match TRBD2. This CDR3 is built from 17 residues. Germline V gene sequence: CDR1 SGHRS, CDR2 YFSETQ. J lost 0 bases, V lost 6 bases, and 6 bases had no gene match. In nucleotides, the CDR3 is TGCGCCAGCACCAGACTAGCGGGAGGTCTCTCCTACAATGAGCAGTTCTTC. Protein product: CASTRLAGGLSYNEQFF.